This T cell receptor beta chain was retrieved from a study of T cells in Graves' hyperthyroidism and ophthalmopathy. This clonotype was observed a handful of times. TCR beta CDR3 regions were amplified from RNA transcripts. A first-round RT-PCR of the TCR CDR3 used the HTBI primer set. MiXCR was run by TCRdb on the multiplex PCR reads, yielding one entry per CDR3 protein. Here the sample spans approximately 400,000 distinct CDR3 sequences, 13% being singletons. The CDR3 has 15 residues. The ends were cut back, 0 bases at V and 4 bases at J, with 10 bases in the middle. Germline values: CDR1 LNHNV, CDR2 YYDKDF (reference sequence).

The TCR comes from a man aged 30 to 45 with Graves' hyperthyroidism that later progressed to Graves' ophthalmopathy. The sequenced sample was blood. The chain recombines TRBV15 with TRBJ1-5; tentatively, D is TRBD1 (5 bases). CDR3 in DNA: TGTGCCACCAGCAGAGATCGGGGCAGGAATCAGCCCCAGCATTTT. Translated, it gives CATSRDRGRNQPQHF. Full variable domain (outside the CDR3, taken from reference TRBV15 and TRBJ1-5): DAMVIQNPRYQVTQFGKPVTLSCSQTLNHNVMYWYQQKSSQAPKLLFHYYDKDFNNEADTPDNFQSRRPNTSFCFLDIRSPGLGDTAMYLCATSRDRGRNQPQHFGDGTRLSIL.